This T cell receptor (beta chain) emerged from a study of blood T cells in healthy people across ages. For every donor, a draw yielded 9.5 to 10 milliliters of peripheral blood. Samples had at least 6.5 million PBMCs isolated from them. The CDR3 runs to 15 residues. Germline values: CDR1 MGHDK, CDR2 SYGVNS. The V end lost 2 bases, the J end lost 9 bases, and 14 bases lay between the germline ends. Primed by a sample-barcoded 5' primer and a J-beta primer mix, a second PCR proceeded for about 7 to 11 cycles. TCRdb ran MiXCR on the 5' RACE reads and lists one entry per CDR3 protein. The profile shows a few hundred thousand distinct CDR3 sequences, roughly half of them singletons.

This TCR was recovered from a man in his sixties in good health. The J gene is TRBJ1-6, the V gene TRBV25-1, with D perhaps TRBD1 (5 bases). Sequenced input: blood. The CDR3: CASSESWGNGSPLHF. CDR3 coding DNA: TGTGCCAGCAGTGAAAGTTGGGGGAACGGTTCACCCCTCCACTTT.